This TCR beta chain emerged from a study of CD8 T cells in ankylosing spondylitis. Notes on the study in general: According to the report, clones linked to the disease were significantly enriched in matched synovial fluid samples taken from ankylosing spondylitis patients.

In TCRdb, the 5' RACE reads were re-called with MiXCR into one record per CDR3 protein. The sample has some 130,000 distinct CDR3 sequences; 8% to 9% are singletons. This clonotype occurred many times. What it binds is unknown. At one of its ends the junction is not consistent with the germline gene, which may arise from a read error. The CDR3 totals 14 residues. Per the germline V gene, CDR1 is MNHEY and CDR2 is SVGAGI. The receptor was derived from a male donor with ankylosing spondylitis. This chain links TRBV6-5 with TRBJ2-3; the match to TRBD2 covers 11 bases. Sequencing was carried out using synovial fluid, either unsorted or a sorted T cell fraction (not recorded which). The CDR3 DNA sequence: TGTGCCAGCAGTTACTCGAGGGCGGGACTAGCGGTCCATTTT. Protein: CASSYSRAGLAVHF.